This T cell receptor (beta chain) appears in the sequencing data of a study of control samples from healthy donors and cancer patients. Generated by immunoSEQ multiplex PCR, the TCRdb table keeps only in-frame clones and is missing some. The sample shows 150,000 to 200,000 clones, 90% to 95% of them seen only once. CDR1 is MNHEY, CDR2 SVGEGT, per germline. Trimming took 1 base from V and 5 from J, leaving 12 bases between them. CDR3 length: 14 amino acids. This receptor was identified in a woman in her twenties or thirties in good health. The sample comprised blood. The chain employs TRBV6-2 or TRBV6-3 and TRBJ2-7; TRBD2 is a possible D gene (6 bases). The DNA of the CDR3 is TGTGCCAGCAGTTACTTGGGCGGGATCAACGAGCAGTACTTC. Translation gives CASSYLGGINEQYF.